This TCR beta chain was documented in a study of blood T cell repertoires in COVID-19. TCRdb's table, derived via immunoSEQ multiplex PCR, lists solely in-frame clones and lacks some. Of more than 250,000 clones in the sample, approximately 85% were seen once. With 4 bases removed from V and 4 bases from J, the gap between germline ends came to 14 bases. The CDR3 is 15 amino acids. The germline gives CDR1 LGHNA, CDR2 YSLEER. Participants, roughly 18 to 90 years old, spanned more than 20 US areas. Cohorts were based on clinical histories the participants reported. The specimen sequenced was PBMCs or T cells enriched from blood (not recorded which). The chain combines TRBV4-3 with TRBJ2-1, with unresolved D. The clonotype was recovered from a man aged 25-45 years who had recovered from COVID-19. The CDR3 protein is CASSPWVRQYNEQFF. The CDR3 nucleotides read TGCGCCAGCAGCCCATGGGTCAGGCAATACAATGAGCAGTTCTTC.